What follows describes a single T cell receptor beta chain. What it binds is not known. These data belong to a study of graft-versus-host responses after intestinal transplantation. Study background: Each patient got anti-thymocyte globulin induction, then tacrolimus and steroids for around three years.

Whole-study findings and limits: Within allografts, high graft-versus-host to host-versus-graft clonal ratios were seen among patients with graft-donor T cell macrochimerism. Detected in recipient marrow were GvH clones, some of which were first observed in ileum or blood.

The CDR3 is made up of 16 amino acids. Some clones are missing from TCRdb's copy, which holds only in-frame ones; the method was immunoSEQ multiplex PCR. The sample has 100,000 to 120,000 clones, about 93% seen once; the top ten hold less than 0.55%. This clonotype was obtained from a human donor who received an intestinal transplant. The V call is TRBV1, the J call TRBJ1-3. TRBV1 is given as a pseudogene. Here the sequenced sample was unstimulated CD8+ T cells sorted from spleen or lymph node cells, taken before intestinal transplant. The CDR3 is CTSSPEQAYSGNTIYF. DNA for the CDR3: TGCACCAGCAGCCCGGAGCAGGCGTACTCTGGAAACACCATATATTTT.